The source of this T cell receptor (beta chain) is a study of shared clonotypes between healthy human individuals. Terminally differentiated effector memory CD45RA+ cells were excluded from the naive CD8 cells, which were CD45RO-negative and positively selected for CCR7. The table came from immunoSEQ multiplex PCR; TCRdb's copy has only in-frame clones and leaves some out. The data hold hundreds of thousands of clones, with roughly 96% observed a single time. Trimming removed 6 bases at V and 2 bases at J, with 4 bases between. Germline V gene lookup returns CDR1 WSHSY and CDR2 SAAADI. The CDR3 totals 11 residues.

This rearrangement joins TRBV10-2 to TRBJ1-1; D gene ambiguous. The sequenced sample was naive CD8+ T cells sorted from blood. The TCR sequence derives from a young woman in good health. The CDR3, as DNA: TGCGCCAGCAGAGATAACACTGAAGCTTTCTTT. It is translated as CASRDNTEAFF.